These 19 T cell receptor beta chains were sequenced from one sample in a study of T cells after yellow fever vaccination. TCRdb analysed the 5' RACE reads with MiXCR anew, one entry per CDR3 protein. Of hundreds of thousands of distinct CDR3 sequences in the sample, 7.5% to 9.5% were seen once. Sequences were derived from CD4+ T cells sorted from PBMCs, sampled 5 days after the yellow fever booster vaccination. The receptors come from a man aged 18 to 29 who received the YFV17D yellow fever vaccine.

This clonotype was observed many times. This chain uses TRBV28 with TRBJ2-3, with D possibly TRBD1 on 6 matching bases. Between the trimmed V and J ends, which lost 8 bases and 2 bases, there was a span of 11 bases. CDR3 size: 13 residues. Germline V gene data show CDR1 as MDHEN and CDR2 as SYDVKM. Here the CDR3 reads CASGGPLTDTQYF. The CDR3 bases are TGTGCCAGCGGGGGCCCACTCACAGATACGCAGTATTTT.

This clonotype has more than one count but fewer than ten. The chain carries TRBV7-9 and TRBJ2-1; 7 bases map to TRBD1. The CDR3 contains 17 residues. Losses at the gene ends were 3 bases for V and 9 bases for J; bases not matched to a gene: 17. The germline V gene encodes CDR1 SEHNR and CDR2 FQNEAQ (reference sequence). CDR3 coding DNA: TGTGCCAGCAGCTTTCGAGGGGGCGACAGGGCGTTCGTTGAGCAGTTCTTC. It specifies CASSFRGGDRAFVEQFF. Based on the CDR3 plus reference TRBV7-9 and TRBJ2-1, the full variable domain is DTGVSQNPRHKITKRGQNVTFRCDPISEHNRLYWYRQTLGQGPEFLTYFQNEAQLEKSRLLSDRFSAERPKGSFSTLEIQRTEQGDSAMYLCASSFRGGDRAFVEQFFGPGTRLTVL.

The chain couples TRBV6-5 to TRBJ2-5; 7 positions agree with TRBD2. The CDR3 spans 13 residues. Germline V gene lookup returns CDR1 MNHEY and CDR2 SVGAGI. The V and J ends lost 2 bases and 5 bases, in that order; junction bases with no gene match: 2. CDR3 sequence reads: CASSYLAAETQYF. The DNA of the CDR3 is TGTGCCAGCAGTTACCTAGCGGCGGAGACCCAGTACTTC.

This clonotype was recorded a few times. The chain couples TRBV6-6 to TRBJ2-3; no reliable D call. Germline V gives CDR1 MNHNY, CDR2 SVGAGI (reference sequence). The CDR3 is 14 residues long. Trimming removed 6 bases from V and 4 bases from J, with 14 bases in between. The CDR3 sequence is CASRAERASDTQYF. CDR3 DNA sequence: TGTGCCAGCAGGGCGGAAAGGGCCTCAGATACGCAGTATTTT.

The genes are TRBV29-1 and TRBJ2-7; D is possibly TRBD2 (7 bases). V gave up 0 bases and J gave up 1 base, with 16 bases separating them. There are 16 residues in the CDR3. CDR1 SQVTM and CDR2 ANQGSEA come from the germline V gene. DNA for the CDR3: TGCAGCGTTGAAGAGGGGGCGGGGGAACCGTCCTACGAGCAGTACGTC. It is translated as CSVEEGAGEPSYEQYV.

In this sample, this clonotype turned up a few times. The J gene is TRBJ1-1, the V gene TRBV18, with D unclear. Trimming stripped 8 bases from V and 0 bases from J, with 10 bases between. This CDR3 is 13 amino acids long. Germline assignment: CDR1 KGHSH and CDR2 LQKENI. DNA of the CDR3: TGTGCCAGCCACTTAGATTTGAACACTGAAGCTTTCTTT. Translated: CASHLDLNTEAFF.

This clonotype came up a few times. The chain has TRBV6-2 or TRBV6-3 and TRBJ1-1; D might be TRBD1 (6 bases). Deletions cut 6 bases from V and 2 bases from J, with 16 bases between. The germline gives CDR1 MNHEY, CDR2 SVGEGT. The CDR3 is 15 residues long. CDR3 sequence: CASSPGRGINTEAFF. CDR3 DNA: TGTGCCAGCAGCCCCGGGAGGGGGATTAACACTGAAGCTTTCTTT.

This clonotype was seen only a few times. The rearrangement links TRBV9 to TRBJ2-6; the D gene is possibly TRBD1 (6 bases). V dropped 4 bases and J dropped 0 bases, with 8 bases sitting between them. The germline gives CDR1 SGDLS, CDR2 YYNGEE. The CDR3 sequence is 15 residues long. The CDR3 protein is CASSKGGSGANVLTF. DNA for the CDR3: TGTGCCAGCAGCAAAGGGGGCTCTGGGGCCAACGTCCTGACTTTC.

This clonotype appeared many times. This chain joins TRBV12-3 or TRBV12-4 and TRBJ1-1; no clear D. The V end was cut by 8 bases, the J end by 1 base, with 8 bases between. This CDR3 contains 12 residues. This chain's CDR3 is CASRVWNTEAFF. In DNA, the CDR3 is TGTGCCAGCCGCGTATGGAACACTGAAGCTTTCTTT.

This chain connects TRBV7-3 to TRBJ2-2; weak D call: TRBD2 (6 bases). This CDR3 has 15 residues. V was pared by 3 bases and J by 7 bases, with 15 bases between. Germline values: CDR1 SGHTA, CDR2 FQGTGA. This chain's CDR3 is CASSLAGPQGGELFF. In DNA form, the CDR3 reads TGTGCCAGCAGCTTGGCGGGACCCCAGGGCGGGGAGCTGTTTTTT.

This clonotype has only a few counts. The chain combines TRBV5-8 with TRBJ2-7, with unresolved D. Trimming pared 4 bases from V and 5 bases from J, leaving 10 bases between. This CDR3 contains 12 residues. Germline-derived CDR1 and CDR2 are SGHTS and YDEGEE. CDR3 DNA sequence: TGTGCCAGCAGCCCCCAGAGGCACGAGCAGTACTTC. This gives the protein CASSPQRHEQYF.

This clonotype was counted many times. This chain connects TRBV12-3 or TRBV12-4 to TRBJ2-2; the D gene is possibly TRBD1 (6 bases). The CDR3 consists of 19 residues. Trimming took off 6 bases at V and 1 base at J, with 24 bases between the two ends. In DNA form, the CDR3 reads TGTGCCAGCAGCCCCCGGTCCAGGGGTTTAATCAGGAACACCGGGGAGCTGTTTTTT. Its translation is CASSPRSRGLIRNTGELFF.

J is TRBJ1-1 and V is TRBV11-2; no reliable D call. The CDR3 covers 13 residues. Germline V gives CDR1 SGHAT, CDR2 FQNNGV. Trimming took 5 bases from V and 8 from J, leaving 15 bases between them. CDR3: CASSPVRATEAFF. Here the CDR3 DNA reads TGTGCCAGCAGCCCGGTACGGGCGACGGAAGCTTTCTTT.

V gene TRBV5-4 combines with J gene TRBJ1-1; 10 nucleotides agree with TRBD1. The CDR3 extends over 15 amino acids. J lost 5 bases, V lost 1 base, and 5 bases had no gene match. CDR1 is SGHNT, CDR2 YYREEE, per germline (reference sequence). In DNA form, the CDR3 reads TGTGCCAGCAGCTTGCCAGACAGGGGGCGAACTGAAGCTTTCTTT. Amino acids: CASSLPDRGRTEAFF.

The chain is built from TRBV28 and TRBJ2-5; perhaps TRBD2 as D (6 bases). The V gene lost 2 bases and the J gene lost 0 bases, with 10 bases spanning the gap. The germline CDR1 and CDR2 sequences are MDHEN and SYDVKM. This CDR3 region has 15 residues. CDR3 DNA sequence: TGTGCCAGCAGTTTACGGGGGAGATACCAAGAGACCCAGTACTTC. It is translated as CASSLRGRYQETQYF.

This clonotype was detected a few times. The chain has TRBV12-3 or TRBV12-4 and TRBJ1-1; D unresolved. CDR3 size: 11 residues. Trimming removed 5 bases from V and 5 bases from J, with 6 bases in between. The CDR3 DNA sequence: TGTGCCAGCAGTCACGGTACTGAAGCTTTCTTT. Amino acids: CASSHGTEAFF.

This clonotype was recorded many times. The V and J genes are TRBV4-3 and TRBJ2-3; TRBD2 agrees at 7 bases. The junction had 12 bases not matched to a gene; V was cut back by 7 bases and J by 5 bases. The CDR3 totals 15 residues. CDR1 is LGHNA and CDR2 is YSLEER in the germline V gene. Written as DNA, the CDR3 is TGCGCCAGCACGAGGGTGGCGGGGGTTAGAGATACGCAGTATTTT. The encoded protein is CASTRVAGVRDTQYF.

This clonotype was seen a few times. This chain links TRBV12-3 or TRBV12-4 with TRBJ2-1, with D uncertain. CDR3 length equals 15 residues. Trimming removed 5 bases from V and 7 bases from J, with 18 bases in between. In nucleotides, the CDR3 is TGTGCCAGCAGTCTGACCCGGGTTTTCCTAAATGAGCAGTTCTTC. It codes for CASSLTRVFLNEQFF.

The J gene is TRBJ2-2, the V gene TRBV6-5, with 13 bases fitting TRBD2. Germline V gene sequence: CDR1 MNHEY, CDR2 SVGAGI. Germline trimming cut 10 bases from V and 6 bases from J; bases unmatched to any gene: 8. The CDR3 sequence is 15 residues long. Here the CDR3 reads CATRPGLAGSGELFF. CDR3 DNA sequence: TGTGCCACCAGACCGGGACTAGCGGGGTCCGGGGAGCTGTTTTTT.